This TCR beta chain was captured in a study of CD8 T cells in ankylosing spondylitis. Comments on this clonotype: Antigen unknown.

TCRdb processed the 5' RACE reads anew with MiXCR; each CDR3 protein has one entry. The table includes around 300,000 distinct CDR3 sequences, less than 25% detected once. General observations from the study: Significantly higher representation of disease-linked clones was reported for matched ankylosing spondylitis synovial fluid. Earlier studies detected some motif variants in reactive arthritis synovial fluid and blood. Seemingly distinctive of ankylosing spondylitis blood was a TCR beta motif formed by eight highly homologous variants.

The V gene's germline CDR1 is SGHTA and CDR2 FQGNSA. Trimming cost V 1 base and J 11 bases; bases outside gene matches: 6. The CDR3 runs to 13 residues. The chain is built from TRBV7-2 and TRBJ1-1, with 8 bases lining up with TRBD1. The TCR sequence derives from a female donor with ankylosing spondylitis or in good health (not recorded which). Sequenced sample: blood, either unsorted or a sorted T cell fraction (not recorded which). CDR3 nucleotide sequence: TGTGCCAGCAGCTTAGGACAGGGGAGGGCGGCTTTCTTT. Protein sequence: CASSLGQGRAAFF.